Listed below are T cell receptor beta chains from one sample, sequenced in a study of CD4+ T cells in melanoma. The assay was immunoSEQ multiplex PCR, and TCRdb's table has in-frame clones only and misses some. The sample yields some 150,000 clones, over 90% seen once. The source is a human donor with melanoma. The CDR3 runs from the conserved cysteine through the conserved F or W. A D gene is named only where the DNA matches it firmly. Expanded clones are given a class, and other clones once, few, many or no size at all.

D,J,size,V,length,DNA,CDR3
NA,TRBJ2-5,NA,TRBV19,17,TGTGCCAGTAGTATATGGGCCCGGGCGGGCGGACCCAAGACCCAGTACTTC,CASSIWARAGGPKTQYF
NA,TRBJ1-5,NA,TRBV6-1,14,TGTGCCAGCAGTGAATTCAGGGCTGGACAGCCCCAGCATTTT,CASSEFRAGQPQHF
NA,TRBJ2-5,NA,TRBV6-5,15,TGTGCCAGCAGTTACCGGGTTCAAAATTTGGAGACCCAGTACTTC,CASSYRVQNLETQYF
NA,TRBJ2-2,few,TRBV23-1,17,TGCGCCAGCAGTACGGCGGGCAGGGGGGACGACACCGGGGAGCTGTTTTTT,CASSTAGRGDDTGELFF
NA,TRBJ1-1,once,TRBV6-1,15,TGTGCCAGCAGTATGAAGGCTAAGGTAAACACTGAAGCTTTCTTT,CASSMKAKVNTEAFF
NA,TRBJ1-2,NA,TRBV2,12,TGTGCCAGCATGGGACTAGGGGATGGCTACACCTTC,CASMGLGDGYTF
TRBD1,TRBJ1-5,NA,TRBV2,14,TGTGCCAGCAAAGGGACAGGGAACTTTCAGCCCCAGCATTTT,CASKGTGNFQPQHF
TRBD2,TRBJ2-3,NA,TRBV2,18,TGTGCCAGCAGTGAAGAGGGTAGCGGGGGGGCCAATAGAGATACGCAGTATTTT,CASSEEGSGGANRDTQYF
TRBD1,TRBJ2-1,NA,TRBV6-1,14,TGTGCCAGCAGTGCGGGACAGACCTACAATGAGCAGTTCTTC,CASSAGQTYNEQFF
TRBD1,TRBJ1-2,NA,TRBV5-6,15,TGTGCCAGCAGCCGGAGGGACAGGGGCCCCTATGGCTACACCTTC,CASSRRDRGPYGYTF
TRBD1,TRBJ2-1,NA,TRBV18,14,TGTGCCAGCTCACCCCCAGGGGGCGAGGGTGAGCAGTTCTTC,CASSPPGGEGEQFF
NA,TRBJ1-5,NA,TRBV4-1,15,TGCGCCAGCAGCCAAGTTTTGGCCGGGAATCAGCCCCAGCATTTT,CASSQVLAGNQPQHF
TRBD1,TRBJ1-2,NA,TRBV19,14,TGTGCCAGTAGTATTAGGTCAGGGGGCGATGGCTACACCTTC,CASSIRSGGDGYTF
NA,TRBJ1-2,NA,TRBV2,13,TGTGCCAGCACCGAAGGGCTGGACTATGGCTACACCTTC,CASTEGLDYGYTF
NA,TRBJ2-3,NA,TRBV29-1,13,TGCAGCGTTGAAGTCGGTGGGACAGATACGCAGTATTTT,CSVEVGGTDTQYF
NA,TRBJ1-1,NA,TRBV7-2,15,TGTGCCAGCAGCTTACAGGGGTCTTCGGGCACTGAAGCTTTCTTT,CASSLQGSSGTEAFF
TRBD1,TRBJ2-7,NA,TRBV25-1,15,TGTGCCAGCAGTGATCCCGGGACAGACTCCTACGAGCAGTACTTC,CASSDPGTDSYEQYF
NA,TRBJ2-5,NA,TRBV2,14,TGTGCCAGCAGTGGGGGGCGGGGGCAAGAGACCCAGTACTTC,CASSGGRGQETQYF
TRBD1,TRBJ2-1,NA,TRBV19,14,TGTGCCAGTAGTACGGGACAGGGATTCAATGAGCAGTTCTTC,CASSTGQGFNEQFF
NA,TRBJ2-7,NA,TRBV11-2,14,TGTGCCAGCAGCCCTAGGGAGGACTCCTACGAGCAGTACTTC,CASSPREDSYEQYF
NA,TRBJ2-7,NA,TRBV6-4,13,TGTGCCAGCAGACCAGTAACCCCGCTCGAGCAGTACTTC,CASRPVTPLEQYF
NA,TRBJ2-5,NA,TRBV7-2,14,TGTGCCAGCAGCTTCGTTAGTGTAGGCGAGACCCAGTACTTC,CASSFVSVGETQYF
NA,TRBJ2-7,NA,TRBV19,15,TGTGCCAGTAGTCCAAAGGACAGTTCTTCCTACGAGCAGTACTTC,CASSPKDSSSYEQYF
NA,TRBJ2-7,NA,TRBV30,13,TGTGCCTATGAACGACATTCCTCCTACGAGCAGTACTTC,CAYERHSSYEQYF
NA,TRBJ1-4,NA,TRBV5-1,14,TGCGCCAGCAGCTTGGCGGGTACTAATGAAAAACTGTTTTTT,CASSLAGTNEKLFF
NA,TRBJ2-7,NA,TRBV27,10,TGTGCCAGCAGTTTGAACGGGCAGTACTTC,CASSLNGQYF
NA,TRBJ1-4,once,TRBV2,13,TGTGCCAGCAGGACTTGGGTTCACGAAAAACTGTTTTTT,CASRTWVHEKLFF
NA,TRBJ1-6,NA,TRBV11-2,17,TGTGCCAGCAGCCCAAGAGGCTGGGAGATCGCGGATTCACCCCTCCACTTT,CASSPRGWEIADSPLHF
NA,TRBJ2-5,NA,TRBV6-5,16,TGTGCCAGCAGTTACTGGAAAGGGGGTCCCGTAGAGACCCAGTACTTC,CASSYWKGGPVETQYF
TRBD2,TRBJ2-3,NA,TRBV11-2,15,TGTGCCAGCAGCTTAGAACGCCTAGCGGCAGATACGCAGTATTTT,CASSLERLAADTQYF
NA,TRBJ1-4,NA,TRBV6-1,15,TGTGCCAGCAGCCTATCCGTTCGTTCTGCTGAAAAACTGTTTTTT,CASSLSVRSAEKLFF
NA,TRBJ2-1,NA,TRBV5-1,13,TGCGCCAGCAGGAGGACGGGAGAGGATGAGCAGTTCTTC,CASRRTGEDEQFF
TRBD1,TRBJ1-1,NA,TRBV5-6,14,TGTGCCAGTTGGACAGGGTCGCGTCCGACTGAAGCTTTCTTT,CASWTGSRPTEAFF
TRBD1,TRBJ2-5,NA,TRBV9,15,TGTGCCAGCAGCGAGGGGGCGACTTATCAAGAGACCCAGTACTTC,CASSEGATYQETQYF
NA,TRBJ1-1,NA,TRBV18,15,TGTGCCAGCTCACCGGTACTGACCCGCGACACTGAAGCTTTCTTT,CASSPVLTRDTEAFF
TRBD2,TRBJ2-5,NA,TRBV6-5,15,TGTGCCAGCAGTTACTCGTTAGCGGGCCAAGAGACCCAGTACTTC,CASSYSLAGQETQYF
NA,TRBJ1-1,NA,TRBV5-1,14,TGCGCCAGCAGCTTGGGAGGTGGGGGGACTGAAGCTTTCTTT,CASSLGGGGTEAFF
NA,TRBJ1-2,NA,TRBV18,13,TGTGCCAGCTCACCAAAATTGGACCATGGCTACACCTTC,CASSPKLDHGYTF
TRBD2,TRBJ2-5,NA,TRBV11-3,16,TGTGCCAGCAGCTCGCACCCCCGGGGGGGCCTAGAGACCCAGTACTTC,CASSSHPRGGLETQYF
NA,TRBJ1-4,NA,TRBV18,15,TGTGCCAGCTCACGAACTCAGGGACCTAATGAAAAACTGTTTTTT,CASSRTQGPNEKLFF
NA,TRBJ2-7,NA,TRBV6-1,15,TGTGCCAGCAGTGAAGCATCAGGGTTGGGTCGCGAGCAGTACTTC,CASSEASGLGREQYF
NA,TRBJ2-1,NA,TRBV6-5,16,TGTGCCAGCAGTTACGGCGGGGGCCTTGCCTACAATGAGCAGTTCTTC,CASSYGGGLAYNEQFF
TRBD1,TRBJ1-4,NA,TRBV5-1,13,TGCGCCAGCAGCTTGGTTGGGACAGGGGCCCTGTTTTTT,CASSLVGTGALFF
NA,TRBJ1-2,NA,TRBV5-6,13,TGTGCCAGCAGCTTGGCCAGGGACCAGGGCTACACCTTC,CASSLARDQGYTF
NA,TRBJ1-4,NA,TRBV2,13,TGTGCCAGCACAGGACAGCCTAATGAAAAACTGTTTTTT,CASTGQPNEKLFF
NA,TRBJ1-6,NA,TRBV21-1,16,TGTGCCAGCAGGTCAAGTAGCCGGGACAGAGATTCACCCCTCCACTTT,CASRSSSRDRDSPLHF
TRBD1,TRBJ2-1,once,TRBV7-3,15,TGTGCCAGCAGCTCCCCAGGGGGCGCGTACAATGAGCAGTTCTTC,CASSSPGGAYNEQFF
TRBD2,TRBJ2-3,NA,TRBV7-9,15,TGTGCCAGCGACTTAGCGGGGGTTCCCACAGATACGCAGTATTTT,CASDLAGVPTDTQYF
NA,TRBJ2-7,NA,TRBV7-2,11,TGTGCCAGCAGCTTAGTCTACGAGCAGTACTTC,CASSLVYEQYF